One TCR beta chain is described in this entry. Antigen: not known. A read error may be the cause here, since a much bigger clone is one base away. Distinct nucleotide sequences in the sample also encode this CDR3. These data belong to a study of shared clonotypes between healthy human individuals. Notes on the study in general: Against clonotypes common to all four donors, non-shared ones had lower generation probabilities.

TCRdb's table, derived via immunoSEQ multiplex PCR, lists solely in-frame clones and lacks some. The table has some 2,000,000 clones, roughly 95% seen once. CDR3 length: 14 amino acids. Trimming removed 1 base from V and 2 bases from J, with 9 bases in between. Germline assignment: CDR1 SGHAT and CDR2 FQNNGV. The V and J genes are TRBV11-2 and TRBJ2-7; a possible D gene is TRBD1 (5 bases). Material for sequencing was naive CD4+ T cells sorted from blood. The subset here: CD45RA+ positively selected. The clonotype originates from a man between 18 and 29 years old in good health. The CDR3 reads CASSLGQGPYEQYF. The CDR3, as DNA: TGTGCCAGCAGCTTAGGGCAGGGCCCCTACGAGCAGTACTTC.